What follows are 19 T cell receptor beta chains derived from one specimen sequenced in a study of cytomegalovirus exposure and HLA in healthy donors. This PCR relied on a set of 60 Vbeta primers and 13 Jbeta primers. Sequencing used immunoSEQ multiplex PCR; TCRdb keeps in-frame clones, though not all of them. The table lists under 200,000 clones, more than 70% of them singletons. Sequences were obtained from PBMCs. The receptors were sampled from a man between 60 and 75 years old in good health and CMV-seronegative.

This chain's CDR3 is CASSPREGTEAFF. For the CDR3, the DNA is TGTGCCAGCAGCCCCAGGGAAGGCACTGAAGCTTTCTTT. V usage is TRBV6-6 and J usage is TRBJ1-1; D perhaps matches TRBD1 (5 bases). This CDR3 is built from 13 residues. Per germline, CDR1 MNHNY and CDR2 SVGAGI (reference sequence). The V gene lost 6 bases and the J gene lost 4 bases, with 12 bases spanning the gap.

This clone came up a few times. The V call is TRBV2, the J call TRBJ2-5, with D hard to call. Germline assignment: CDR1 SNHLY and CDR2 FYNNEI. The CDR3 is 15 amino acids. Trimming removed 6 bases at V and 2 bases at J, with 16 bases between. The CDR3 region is CASRTPVGAQETQYF. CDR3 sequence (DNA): TGTGCCAGCAGGACCCCCGTGGGCGCGCAAGAGACCCAGTACTTC.

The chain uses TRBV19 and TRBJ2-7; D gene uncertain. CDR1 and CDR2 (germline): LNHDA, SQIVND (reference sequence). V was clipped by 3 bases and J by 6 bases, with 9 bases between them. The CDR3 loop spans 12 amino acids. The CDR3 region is CASSILGSEQYF. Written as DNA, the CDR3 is TGTGCCAGTAGTATCCTCGGTTCCGAGCAGTACTTC. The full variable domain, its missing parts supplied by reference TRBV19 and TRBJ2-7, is DGGITQSPKYLFRKEGQNVTLSCEQNLNHDAMYWYRQDPGQGLRLIYYSQIVNDFQKGDIAEGYSVSREKKESFPLTVTSAQKNPTAFYLCASSILGSEQYFGPGTRLTVT.

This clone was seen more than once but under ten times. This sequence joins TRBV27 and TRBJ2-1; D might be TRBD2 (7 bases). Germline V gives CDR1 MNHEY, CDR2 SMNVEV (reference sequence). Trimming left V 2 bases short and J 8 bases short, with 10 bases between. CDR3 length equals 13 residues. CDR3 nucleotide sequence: TGTGCCAGCAGTTTAGGCGGGGGCCATGAGCAGTTCTTC. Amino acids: CASSLGGGHEQFF.

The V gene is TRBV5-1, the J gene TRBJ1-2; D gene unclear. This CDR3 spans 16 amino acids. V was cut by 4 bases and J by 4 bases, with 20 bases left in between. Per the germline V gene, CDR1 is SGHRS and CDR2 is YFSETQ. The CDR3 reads CASSHLREGGGYGYTF. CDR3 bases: TGCGCCAGCAGCCACCTGCGGGAGGGTGGCGGCTATGGCTACACCTTC.

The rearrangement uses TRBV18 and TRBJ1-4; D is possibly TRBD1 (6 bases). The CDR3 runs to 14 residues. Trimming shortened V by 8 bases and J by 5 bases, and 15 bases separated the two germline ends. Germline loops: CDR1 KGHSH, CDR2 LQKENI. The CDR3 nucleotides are TGTGCCAGCACGCCCGGTACAGGGAATGAAAAACTGTTTTTT. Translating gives CASTPGTGNEKLFF.

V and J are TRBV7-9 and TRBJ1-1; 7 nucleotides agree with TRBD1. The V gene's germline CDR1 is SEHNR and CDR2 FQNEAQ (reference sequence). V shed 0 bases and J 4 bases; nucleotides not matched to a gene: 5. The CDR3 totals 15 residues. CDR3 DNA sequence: TGTGCCAGCAGCTTAGCGGGCAGGGGGAGCACTGAAGCTTTCTTT. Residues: CASSLAGRGSTEAFF.

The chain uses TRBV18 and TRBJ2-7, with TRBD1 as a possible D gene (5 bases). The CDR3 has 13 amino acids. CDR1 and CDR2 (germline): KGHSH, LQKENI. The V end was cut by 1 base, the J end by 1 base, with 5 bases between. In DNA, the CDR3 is TGTGCCAGCTCACCACAGGGGTCCTACGAGCAGTACTTC. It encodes CASSPQGSYEQYF.

For the CDR3, the DNA is TGTGCCAGCAGCTTGGCGGGTGGACAGGGAATAGGACAGCCCCAGCATTTT. This gives the protein CASSLAGGQGIGQPQHF. The chain carries TRBV5-5 and TRBJ1-5, with 8 nucleotides matching TRBD1. Germline V gives CDR1 SGHKS, CDR2 YYEKEE (reference sequence). This CDR3 comprises 17 residues. The V gene end was trimmed by 0 bases and the J gene end by 7 bases; junction bases not matched to a gene: 12.

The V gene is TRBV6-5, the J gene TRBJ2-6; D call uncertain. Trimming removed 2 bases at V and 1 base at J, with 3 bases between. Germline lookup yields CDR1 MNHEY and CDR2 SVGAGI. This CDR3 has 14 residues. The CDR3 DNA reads TGTGCCAGCAGTTACGTATCTGGGGCCAACGTCCTGACTTTC. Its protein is CASSYVSGANVLTF.

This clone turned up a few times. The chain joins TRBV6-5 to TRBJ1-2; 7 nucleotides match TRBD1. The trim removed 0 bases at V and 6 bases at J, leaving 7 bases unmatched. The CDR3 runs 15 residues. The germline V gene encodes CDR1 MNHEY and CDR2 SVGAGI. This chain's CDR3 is CASSYSMGQLHGYTF. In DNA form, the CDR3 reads TGTGCCAGCAGTTACTCGATGGGACAGCTCCATGGCTACACCTTC.

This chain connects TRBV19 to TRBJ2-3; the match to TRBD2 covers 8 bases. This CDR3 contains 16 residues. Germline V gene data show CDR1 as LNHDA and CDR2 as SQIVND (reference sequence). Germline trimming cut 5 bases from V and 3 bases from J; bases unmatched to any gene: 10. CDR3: CASSALGIAGTDTQYF. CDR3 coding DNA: TGTGCCAGTAGTGCCCTCGGGATAGCGGGAACAGATACGCAGTATTTT. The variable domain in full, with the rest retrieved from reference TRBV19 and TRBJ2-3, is DGGITQSPKYLFRKEGQNVTLSCEQNLNHDAMYWYRQDPGQGLRLIYYSQIVNDFQKGDIAEGYSVSREKKESFPLTVTSAQKNPTAFYLCASSALGIAGTDTQYFGPGTRLTVL.

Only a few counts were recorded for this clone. CDR3 in amino acids: CASSSQGVSQYQPQHF. The CDR3 DNA sequence: TGTGCCAGCAGTTCCCAGGGGGTCAGTCAATATCAGCCCCAGCATTTT. This sequence joins TRBV28 and TRBJ1-5; 7 bases fit TRBD1. Trimming took 4 bases from V and 5 from J; bases not matched to a gene: 11. The germline V gene encodes CDR1 MDHEN and CDR2 SYDVKM. The CDR3 covers 16 residues.

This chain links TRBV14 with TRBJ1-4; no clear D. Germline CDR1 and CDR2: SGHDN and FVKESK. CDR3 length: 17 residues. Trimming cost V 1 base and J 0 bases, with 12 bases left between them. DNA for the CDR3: TGTGCCAGCAGCCAAGGTTCGAGTGTAGCAACTAATGAAAAACTGTTTTTT. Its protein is CASSQGSSVATNEKLFF.

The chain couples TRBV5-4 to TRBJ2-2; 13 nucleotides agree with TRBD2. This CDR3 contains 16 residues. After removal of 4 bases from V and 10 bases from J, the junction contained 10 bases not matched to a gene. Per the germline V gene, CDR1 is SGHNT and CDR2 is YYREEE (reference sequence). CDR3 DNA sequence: TGTGCCAGCAGCGCGGGACTAGCGGGGCGGGGCGAGGAGCTGTTTTTT. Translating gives CASSAGLAGRGEELFF.

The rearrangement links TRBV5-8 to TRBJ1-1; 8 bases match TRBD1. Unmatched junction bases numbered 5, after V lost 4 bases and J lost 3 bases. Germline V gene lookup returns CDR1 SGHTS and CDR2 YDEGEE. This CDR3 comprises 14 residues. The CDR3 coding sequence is TGTGCCAGCAGCCGACAGGGGTTGGACACTGAAGCTTTCTTT. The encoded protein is CASSRQGLDTEAFF.

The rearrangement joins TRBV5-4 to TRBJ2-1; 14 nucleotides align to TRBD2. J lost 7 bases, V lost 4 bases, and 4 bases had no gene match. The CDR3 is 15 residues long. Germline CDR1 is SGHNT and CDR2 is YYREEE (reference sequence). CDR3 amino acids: CASSVTSGRGNEQFF. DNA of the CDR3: TGTGCCAGCAGCGTGACTAGCGGGAGGGGTAATGAGCAGTTCTTC.

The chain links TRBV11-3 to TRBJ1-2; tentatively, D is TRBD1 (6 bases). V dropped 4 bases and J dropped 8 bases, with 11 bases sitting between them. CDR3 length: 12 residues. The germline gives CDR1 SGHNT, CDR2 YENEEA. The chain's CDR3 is CASSSRGRGYTF. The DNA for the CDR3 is TGTGCCAGCAGCTCCAGGGGCCGAGGCTACACCTTC.

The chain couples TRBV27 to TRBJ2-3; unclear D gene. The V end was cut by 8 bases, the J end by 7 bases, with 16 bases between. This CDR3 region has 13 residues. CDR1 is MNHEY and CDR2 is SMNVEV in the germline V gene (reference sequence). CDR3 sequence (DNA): TGTGCCAGCGGCGGCCTTCAGAGAAATACGCAGTATTTT. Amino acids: CASGGLQRNTQYF.